Below, one T cell receptor beta chain is given with its context. The CDR3 is made up of 16 amino acids. The J segment lost 6 bases and the V segment lost 6 bases, leaving 15 bases of the junction unmatched. Germline CDR1 reads SNHLY; CDR2 reads FYNNEI. This specimen comes from a study of sequential checkpoint blockade in melanoma. TCRdb's table, derived via immunoSEQ multiplex PCR, lists solely in-frame clones and lacks some. This table has roughly 31,000 clones, about 88% appearing once. Described treatment: randomized to nivolumab then ipilimumab (arm A) or the reverse (arm B). Live CD3+CD8+ CD19− CD56− cells were sorted from PBMCs.

V usage is TRBV2 and J usage is TRBJ2-7, with 9 bases fitting TRBD1. The sequences come from CD8+ T cells sorted from blood (inferred from file names), collected from a patient given nivolumab and ipilimumab in sequence. The source of this sequence is a human donor with melanoma. The CDR3 region is CASRGDSTGGWSEQYF. CDR3 nucleotides: TGTGCCAGCAGGGGGGACTCAACAGGGGGCTGGAGCGAGCAGTACTTC.